A selection of T cell receptor beta chains follows, all from one sample in a study of blood T cell repertoires in COVID-19. Data came from immunoSEQ multiplex PCR; TCRdb stores just in-frame clones and leaves some out. The table includes around 150,000 clones, around 84% detected once. Sequencing was carried out using peripheral blood. The receptors stem from a man between 65 and 85 years old with acute or convalescent COVID-19. Both conserved end residues are part of each CDR3. The order of the fields is V gene, J gene, D gene, CDR3 protein. The D gene is left open where the match is weak.

>TRBV11-2|TRBJ1-2|TRBD1
CASSVGGDYGYTF
>TRBV12-3/TRBV12-4|TRBJ2-7|NA
CASSLGQFNEQYF
>TRBV18|TRBJ2-5|TRBD2
CASSLQPLAGGQETQYF
>TRBV28|TRBJ1-2|TRBD1
CASSRRDRVDYGYTF
>TRBV19|TRBJ1-2|NA
CASTSGPDPGENYGYTF
>TRBV11-3|TRBJ2-3|NA
CASSPSRASDTQYF
>TRBV3-1/TRBV3-2|TRBJ2-3|TRBD2
CASSQDSSGATDTQYF
>TRBV2|TRBJ1-5|NA
CASGIQPQHF
>TRBV5-8|TRBJ1-1|TRBD1
CASSKDRANTEAFF
>TRBV20-1|TRBJ1-1|NA
CSASIGGRNTEAFF
>TRBV21-1|TRBJ1-3|NA
CARRSGPGPRNTIYF
>TRBV18|TRBJ2-4|TRBD1
CASWDRAKNIQYF
>TRBV5-6|TRBJ1-4|NA
CASSLDRDTTNEKLFF
>TRBV5-1|TRBJ1-2|TRBD1
CASSIGQATVYGYTF
>TRBV5-5|TRBJ2-7|TRBD2
CASSFLLAGSHEQYF
>TRBV2|TRBJ2-1|TRBD2
CASSEGAGGLPNEQFF
>TRBV5-6|TRBJ1-2|NA
CASSPPWEGTGGYTF
>TRBV11-2|TRBJ2-5|NA
CASSLPQGTQYF
>TRBV7-6|TRBJ2-7|TRBD1
CASSNQGTGFSYEQYF
>TRBV5-1|TRBJ1-4|TRBD1
CASKRGGASEDEKLFF
>TRBV5-4|TRBJ1-4|NA
CASSRPGTGSEKLFF
>TRBV7-9|TRBJ1-3|NA
CASSTQGNTIYF
>TRBV6-4|TRBJ2-7|TRBD1
CASSGGTRTGSLDYEQYF
>TRBV15|TRBJ2-7|NA
CATSRGSSRDTYEQYF
>TRBV7-9|TRBJ1-1|TRBD1
CASSLGRDRPREAFF
>TRBV6-5|TRBJ2-3|TRBD2
CASSPTSGYTDTQYF
>TRBV19|TRBJ2-3|TRBD2
CASSIQRGATDTQYF
>TRBV5-1|TRBJ2-3|NA
CASSLGGLTDTQYF
>TRBV5-4|TRBJ2-7|NA
CASSPPGTYEQYF
>TRBV23-1|TRBJ1-2|TRBD1
CASSPPTADRADGYTF